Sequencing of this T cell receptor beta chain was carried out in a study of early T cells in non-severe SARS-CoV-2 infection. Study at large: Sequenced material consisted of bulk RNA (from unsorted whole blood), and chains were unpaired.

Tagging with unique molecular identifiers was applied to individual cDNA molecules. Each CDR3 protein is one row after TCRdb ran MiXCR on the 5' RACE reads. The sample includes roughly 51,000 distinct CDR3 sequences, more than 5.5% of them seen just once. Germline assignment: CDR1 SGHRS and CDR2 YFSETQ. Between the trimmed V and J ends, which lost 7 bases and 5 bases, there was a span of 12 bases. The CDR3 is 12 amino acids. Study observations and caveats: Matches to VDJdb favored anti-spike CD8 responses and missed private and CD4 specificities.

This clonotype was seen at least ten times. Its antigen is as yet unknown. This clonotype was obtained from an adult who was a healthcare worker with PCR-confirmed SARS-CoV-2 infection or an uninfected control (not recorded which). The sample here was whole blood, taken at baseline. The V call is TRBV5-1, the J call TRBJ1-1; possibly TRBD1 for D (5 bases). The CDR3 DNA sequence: TGCGCCAGCCGAGAGACAGCTACTGAAGCTTTCTTT. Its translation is CASRETATEAFF.